The 30 T cell receptor beta chains below were found in one sample sequenced in a study of radiation and T cells in renal cell carcinoma. Profiling relied on immunoSEQ multiplex PCR, and the TCRdb table lists in-frame clones only, not all of them. The data contain around 86,000 clones, about 86% of them seen just once; the ten biggest clones take up 20% to 25%. Time point in this sample: blood 2 weeks post-SBRT. Treatment in this sample: 15 Gy SBRT to primary tumor, nephrectomy 4 weeks later. The sequences come from blood, collected from a patient whose treatment included radiotherapy and nephrectomy. The receptor set was obtained from a woman in her fifties or sixties with renal cell carcinoma.

The DNA for the CDR3 is TGTGCCAGCAGCTTGCAGGGGGGAAACATTCAGTACTTC. Residues: CASSLQGGNIQYF. This chain uses TRBV5-4 with TRBJ2-4; perhaps TRBD1 as D (7 bases). V was trimmed by 1 base and J by 6 bases, leaving 8 bases between them. The CDR3 totals 13 residues. Germline lookup yields CDR1 SGHNT and CDR2 YYREEE (reference sequence).

This clone was found a few times. This sequence joins TRBV4-3 and TRBJ2-1; 7 nucleotides match TRBD2. Germline CDR1 reads LGHNA; CDR2 reads YSLEER. After removal of 1 base from V and 4 bases from J, the junction contained 10 bases not matched to a gene. This CDR3 region has 17 residues. CDR3 bases: TGCGCCAGCAGCCAAGTTCGCGGGAGTGAGAGATACAATGAGCAGTTCTTC. Amino acid sequence: CASSQVRGSERYNEQFF.

This chain joins TRBV7-2 and TRBJ1-3, with D perhaps matching TRBD1 (6 bases). Germline V gives CDR1 SGHTA, CDR2 FQGNSA. This CDR3 is 15 amino acids long. Trimming left V 1 base short and J 4 bases short, with 11 bases between. CDR3 in amino acids: CASSLVTGSGNTIYF. The CDR3 nucleotides are TGTGCCAGCAGCTTAGTTACAGGGTCAGGAAACACCATATATTTT.

This sequence joins TRBV7-2 and TRBJ2-3; D is unresolved. This CDR3 is 12 amino acids long. The germline V gene has CDR1 SGHTA and CDR2 FQGNSA. The V and J ends lost 5 bases and 7 bases respectively, with 10 bases between them. CDR3 in DNA: TGTGCCAGCAGCCCCTATTGGAATACGCAGTATTTT. Translation gives CASSPYWNTQYF.

This clone was recorded once. The chain is built from TRBV4-2 and TRBJ2-7; 10 nucleotides align to TRBD2. Looked up from germline, CDR1 is LGHNA and CDR2 is YNFKEQ. There are 15 residues in the CDR3. The V and J ends lost 3 bases and 6 bases, in that order; junction bases with no gene match: 8. CDR3 sequence (DNA): TGTGCCAGCAGCCAGAATCCGGGACTAGCGTTCGAGCAGTACTTC. It translates to CASSQNPGLAFEQYF.

Points on this clone: Different DNA sequences within this sample yield the same CDR3. The V and J genes are TRBV5-4 and TRBJ1-3; weak D call: TRBD1 (5 bases). This CDR3 region has 15 residues. CDR1 and CDR2 (germline): SGHNT, YYREEE (reference sequence). V gave up 0 bases and J gave up 2 bases, with 9 bases separating them. The CDR3 bases are TGTGCCAGCAGCTTGGATCGGGGGACTGGAAACACCATATATTTT. It specifies CASSLDRGTGNTIYF.

The sample holds one count of this clone. The rearrangement links TRBV13 to TRBJ2-3, with 8 bases matching TRBD2. The J segment lost 3 bases and the V segment lost 5 bases, leaving 13 bases of the junction unmatched. The CDR3 has 17 residues. The germline CDR1 and CDR2 sequences are PRHDT and FYEKMQ (reference sequence). In DNA form, the CDR3 reads TGTGCCAGCAGCCCTAGGAGACTAGCGTTAGGGACAGATACGCAGTATTTT. Protein product: CASSPRRLALGTDTQYF. Together with reference TRBV13 and TRBJ2-3, the CDR3 gives the full variable domain: AAGVIQSPRHLIKEKRETATLKCYPIPRHDTVYWYQQGPGQDPQFLISFYEKMQSDKGSIPDRFSAQQFSDYHSELNMSSLELGDSALYFCASSPRRLALGTDTQYFGPGTRLTVL.

This chain joins TRBV5-1 and TRBJ1-1; D gene ambiguous. Trimming removed 0 bases at V and 7 bases at J, with 16 bases between. Germline CDR1 is SGHRS and CDR2 is YFSETQ. The CDR3 length is 15 residues. The chain's CDR3 is CASSLGPGSVGEAFF. In DNA, the CDR3 is TGCGCCAGCAGCTTGGGGCCGGGTTCAGTAGGTGAAGCTTTCTTT.

The chain uses TRBV7-9 and TRBJ2-7, with 8 bases lining up with TRBD1. The germline gives CDR1 SEHNR, CDR2 FQNEAQ (reference sequence). The ends lost 5 bases at V and 9 bases at J; junction bases unmatched: 21. The CDR3 length is 17 residues. The CDR3 bases are TGTGCCAGCAGCGCCCTTAGGGCGGACAGGGCGTTTTGGGGGCAGTACTTC. This encodes CASSALRADRAFWGQYF. Drawing the rest from reference TRBV7-9 and TRBJ2-7, the complete variable domain is DTGVSQNPRHKITKRGQNVTFRCDPISEHNRLYWYRQTLGQGPEFLTYFQNEAQLEKSRLLSDRFSAERPKGSFSTLEIQRTEQGDSAMYLCASSALRADRAFWGQYFGPGTRLTVT.

This chain links TRBV28 with TRBJ2-5; 9 nucleotides line up with TRBD2. This CDR3 has 15 residues. Germline CDR1 reads MDHEN; CDR2 reads SYDVKM. Trimming took 2 bases from V and 7 from J; bases not matched to a gene: 8. The CDR3 nucleotides read TGTGCCAGCAGTTTAAGGACTAGCGATATTGGGACCCAGTACTTC. It encodes CASSLRTSDIGTQYF.

V gene TRBV29-1 combines with J gene TRBJ2-5; 8 bases agree with TRBD2. The CDR3 runs 11 residues. The V gene's germline CDR1 is SQVTM and CDR2 ANQGSEA. V was clipped by 7 bases and J by 5 bases; unmatched bases: 3. This chain's CDR3 is CSGGGRETQYF. Here the CDR3 DNA reads TGCAGCGGCGGGGGGAGGGAGACCCAGTACTTC.

The V and J genes are TRBV19 and TRBJ2-7, with D perhaps being TRBD1 or TRBD2 (5 bases each). Per germline, CDR1 LNHDA and CDR2 SQIVND (reference sequence). The CDR3 runs to 14 residues. V shed 10 bases and J shed 0 bases, with 16 bases lying between them. The CDR3 is CATRRGQTSYEQYF. The CDR3 DNA is TGTGCCACCCGACGGGGCCAAACCTCCTACGAGCAGTACTTC.

This clone was recorded many times. This chain joins TRBV5-5 and TRBJ1-5; a possible D gene is TRBD1 (5 bases). Germline loops: CDR1 SGHKS, CDR2 YYEKEE (reference sequence). The ends were cut back, 4 bases at V and 2 bases at J, with 10 bases in the middle. The CDR3 length is 14 residues. DNA of the CDR3: TGTGCCAGCAGCGTCAGGGATGGCAATCAGCCCCAGCATTTT. As protein: CASSVRDGNQPQHF.

This clone has more than one count but fewer than ten. The chain is built from TRBV7-9 and TRBJ1-4; D not certain. There are 14 residues in the CDR3. The V end was cut by 6 bases, the J end by 6 bases, with 14 bases between. Germline V gene lookup returns CDR1 SEHNR and CDR2 FQNEAQ (reference sequence). In DNA form, the CDR3 reads TGTGCCAGCAGTCCCGGGAGGGCTCATGAAAAACTGTTTTTT. Protein product: CASSPGRAHEKLFF.

The chain is built from TRBV4-1 and TRBJ1-4; possible D gene TRBD1, 5 bases. Per germline, CDR1 MGHRA and CDR2 YSYEKL. This CDR3 has 15 amino acids. V lost 1 base, J lost 8 bases, and 14 bases lay in between. DNA of the CDR3: TGCGCCAGCAGCCAAGGAGATTCGGAGGGGGAAAAACTGTTTTTT. Amino acids: CASSQGDSEGEKLFF.

The chain joins TRBV21-1 to TRBJ1-5. TRBV21-1 constitutes a pseudogene. CDR3 length: 15 residues. The CDR3 here is CASSKGRDEDQPQHF. The CDR3 bases are TGTGCCAGCAGCAAAGGGAGGGATGAGGACCAGCCCCAGCATTTT.

This clone occurred a few times. CDR3 nucleotides: TGCGCCAGCCGCGAGGGCACTGAAGCTTTCTTT. Amino acids: CASREGTEAFF. The gene calls are TRBV5-1 and TRBJ1-1; D is unresolved. Germline CDR1 SGHRS, CDR2 YFSETQ. There are 11 residues in the CDR3. The germline V and J ends were trimmed by 7 bases and 4 bases, with 8 bases remaining between them.

This clone was seen a single time. V is TRBV7-8 and J is TRBJ1-1; 10 bases line up with TRBD1. V shed 4 bases, J shed 3 bases, and the junction held 14 bases outside the gene matches. The CDR3 totals 18 residues. Germline-derived CDR1 and CDR2 are SGHVS and FQNEAQ. CDR3 in DNA: TGTGCCAGCAGCTCCGGGACAGGGGCCCTATGGAGGGACACTGAAGCTTTCTTT. This codes for CASSSGTGALWRDTEAFF.

The gene calls are TRBV28 and TRBJ1-1, with D unresolved. V was pared by 2 bases and J by 1 base, with 11 bases between. This CDR3 comprises 15 residues. In germline, CDR1 is MDHEN, CDR2 SYDVKM. The CDR3 DNA sequence: TGTGCCAGCAGTTTAAAAGAAAAGGGGAACACTGAAGCTTTCTTT. This encodes CASSLKEKGNTEAFF. The complete variable domain, with remaining parts taken from reference TRBV28 and TRBJ1-1, reads DVKVTQSSRYLVKRTGEKVFLECVQDMDHENMFWYRQDPGLGLRLIYFSYDVKMKEKGDIPEGYSVSREKKERFSLILESASTNQTSMYLCASSLKEKGNTEAFFGQGTRLTVV.

V is TRBV19 and J is TRBJ2-1; TRBD1 agrees at 8 bases. The CDR3 is 15 residues long. CDR1 is LNHDA and CDR2 is SQIVND in the germline V gene (reference sequence). The V segment lost 6 bases and the J segment 12 bases; nucleotides outside the gene matches: 16. CDR3 protein: CASSTTRTGIDPQFF. CDR3 nucleotides: TGTGCCAGTAGCACCACCCGGACAGGGATTGATCCGCAGTTCTTC.

V gene TRBV7-9 combines with J gene TRBJ1-5; D gene ambiguous. Trimming took 0 bases from V and 4 from J, leaving 10 bases between them. Looked up from germline, CDR1 is SEHNR and CDR2 is FQNEAQ (reference sequence). The CDR3 is made up of 15 amino acids. Here the CDR3 reads CASSLASGRNQPQHF. In DNA form, the CDR3 reads TGTGCCAGCAGCTTAGCGTCGGGAAGAAATCAGCCCCAGCATTTT.

V usage is TRBV5-5 and J usage is TRBJ1-5; 11 bases are a match to TRBD1. V was pared by 4 bases and J by 1 base, with 4 bases of the junction left unmatched. The CDR3 contains 16 residues. From germline, CDR1 is SGHKS and CDR2 YYEKEE (reference sequence). The CDR3 loop reads CASSEGQGGSNQPQHF. In DNA, the CDR3 is TGTGCCAGCAGCGAGGGACAGGGGGGGAGCAATCAGCCCCAGCATTTT.

The chain carries TRBV4-3 and TRBJ2-1; 7 bases match TRBD1. After removal of 0 bases from V and 3 bases from J, the junction contained 2 bases not matched to a gene. This CDR3 comprises 15 residues. Germline-derived CDR1 and CDR2 are LGHNA and YSLEER. The DNA of the CDR3 is TGCGCCAGCAGCCAAGAGGCAGGGGGCTACAATGAGCAGTTCTTC. It is translated as CASSQEAGGYNEQFF.

The V call is TRBV5-1, the J call TRBJ2-3; 11 bases agree with TRBD2. The trim removed 4 bases at V and 6 bases at J, leaving 16 bases unmatched. CDR3 length: 18 residues. CDR1 and CDR2 (germline): SGHRS, YFSETQ. In nucleotides, the CDR3 is TGCGCCAGCAGCCTCGGGACTAGCGGAACGTACATGGAGGATACGCAGTATTTT. This translates into CASSLGTSGTYMEDTQYF.

The rearrangement joins TRBV9 to TRBJ2-1, with D uncertain. Looked up from germline, CDR1 is SGDLS and CDR2 is YYNGEE. The CDR3 has 15 amino acids. V dropped 2 bases and J dropped 0 bases, with 9 bases sitting between them. Here the CDR3 DNA reads TGTGCCAGCAGCGTGGGCGGATACTCCTACAATGAGCAGTTCTTC. Translated: CASSVGGYSYNEQFF.

This clone was seen just once. J is TRBJ2-7 and V is TRBV10-1; 11 bases match TRBD2. Trimming removed 6 bases from V and 5 bases from J; junction bases left unmatched: 9. Germline CDR1 and CDR2: WNHNN and SYGVQD (reference sequence). The CDR3 has 15 amino acids. The CDR3 DNA is TGCGCCAGCAGCCTCACTAGCGGGAGTACCAACGAGCAGTACTTC. This sequence encodes CASSLTSGSTNEQYF.

V is TRBV7-3 and J is TRBJ1-1; no clear D. The CDR3 consists of 16 residues. CDR1 SGHTA and CDR2 FQGTGA come from the germline V gene. V lost 6 bases and J 5 bases, leaving 22 bases between the germline ends. The CDR3 DNA reads TGTGCCAGCAGGGATCCCGGGTCCCAGGCCAGTACTGAAGCTTTCTTT. It codes for CASRDPGSQASTEAFF.

This chain connects TRBV9 to TRBJ1-5, with D maybe TRBD1 (5 bases). Trimming stripped 4 bases from V and 4 bases from J, with 15 bases between. This CDR3 region has 15 residues. Germline CDR1 SGDLS, CDR2 YYNGEE. The CDR3 region is CASSPTTDPNQPQHF. The DNA for the CDR3 is TGTGCCAGCAGCCCGACGACAGATCCTAATCAGCCCCAGCATTTT.

The V gene is TRBV6-5, the J gene TRBJ2-3, with D unresolved. Germline V lookup: CDR1 MNHEY, CDR2 SVGAGI. V was trimmed by 6 bases and J by 2 bases, leaving 9 bases between them. The CDR3 extends over 13 amino acids. CDR3 nucleotide sequence: TGTGCCAGCAGGGTAGCAGTCACAGATACGCAGTATTTT. Translation gives CASRVAVTDTQYF.

The rearrangement uses TRBV5-8 and TRBJ1-3; possibly TRBD1 for D (6 bases). Germline values: CDR1 SGHTS, CDR2 YDEGEE. Trimming shortened V by 2 bases and J by 2 bases, and 17 bases separated the two germline ends. The CDR3 totals 17 residues. The CDR3 bases are TGTGCCAGCAGCTTCAGGGGCTTCCCCTTTACTGGAAACACCATATATTTT. Translating gives CASSFRGFPFTGNTIYF.